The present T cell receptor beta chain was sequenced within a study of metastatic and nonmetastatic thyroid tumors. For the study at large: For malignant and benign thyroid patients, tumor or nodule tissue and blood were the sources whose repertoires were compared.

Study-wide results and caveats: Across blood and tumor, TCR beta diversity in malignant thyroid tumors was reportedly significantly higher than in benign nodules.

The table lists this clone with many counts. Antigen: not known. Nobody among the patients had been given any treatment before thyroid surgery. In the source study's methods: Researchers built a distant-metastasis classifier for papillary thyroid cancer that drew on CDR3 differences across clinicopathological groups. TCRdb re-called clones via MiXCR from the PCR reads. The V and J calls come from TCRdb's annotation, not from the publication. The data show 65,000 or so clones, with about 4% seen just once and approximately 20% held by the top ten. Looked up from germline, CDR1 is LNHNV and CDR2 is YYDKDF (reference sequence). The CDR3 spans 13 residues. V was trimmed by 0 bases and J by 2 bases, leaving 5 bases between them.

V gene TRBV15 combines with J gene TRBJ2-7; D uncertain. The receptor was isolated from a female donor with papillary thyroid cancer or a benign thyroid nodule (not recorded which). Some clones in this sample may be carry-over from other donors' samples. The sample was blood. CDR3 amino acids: CATSRDPTYEQYF. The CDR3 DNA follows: TGTGCCACCAGCAGAGATCCTACCTACGAGCAGTACTTC.